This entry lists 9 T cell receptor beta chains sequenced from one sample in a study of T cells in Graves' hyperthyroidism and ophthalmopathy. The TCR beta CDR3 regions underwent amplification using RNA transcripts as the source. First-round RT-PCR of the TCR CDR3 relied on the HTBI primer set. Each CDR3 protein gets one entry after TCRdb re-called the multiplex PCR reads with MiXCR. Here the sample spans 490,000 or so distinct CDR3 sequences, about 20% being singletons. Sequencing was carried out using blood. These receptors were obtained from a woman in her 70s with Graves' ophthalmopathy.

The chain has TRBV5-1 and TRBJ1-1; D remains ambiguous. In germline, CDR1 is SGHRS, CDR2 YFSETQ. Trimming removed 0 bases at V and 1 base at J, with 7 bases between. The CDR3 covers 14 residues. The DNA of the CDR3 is TGCGCCAGCAGCTTGGATAAACCGAACACTGAAGCTTTCTTT. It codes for CASSLDKPNTEAFF. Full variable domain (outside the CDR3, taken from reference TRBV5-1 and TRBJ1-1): KAGVTQTPRYLIKTRGQQVTLSCSPISGHRSVSWYQQTPGQGLQFLFEYFSETQRNKGNFPGRFSGRQFSNSRSEMNVSTLELGDSALYLCASSLDKPNTEAFFGQGTRLTVV.

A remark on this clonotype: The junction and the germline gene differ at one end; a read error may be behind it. CDR3 in DNA: TGCGCCAGCAGTGATCCGTCGGAGGGCCGCTACAATGAGCAGTTCTTC. This translates into CASSDPSEGRYNEQFF. The chain carries TRBV6-1 and TRBJ2-1; D is perhaps TRBD2 (6 bases). Germline CDR1 is MNHNS and CDR2 is SASEGT. This CDR3 spans 16 amino acids.

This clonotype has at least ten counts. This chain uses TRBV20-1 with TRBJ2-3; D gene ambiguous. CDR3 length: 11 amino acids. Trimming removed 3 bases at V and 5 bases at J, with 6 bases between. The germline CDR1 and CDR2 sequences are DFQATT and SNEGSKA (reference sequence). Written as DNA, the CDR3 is TGCAGTGCTAGGGTGGTAGATACGCAGTATTTT. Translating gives CSARVVDTQYF.

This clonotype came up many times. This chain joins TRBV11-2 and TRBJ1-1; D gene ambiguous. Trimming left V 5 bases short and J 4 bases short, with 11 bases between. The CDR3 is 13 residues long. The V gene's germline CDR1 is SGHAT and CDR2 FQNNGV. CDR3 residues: CASSRGESTEAFF. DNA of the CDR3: TGTGCCAGCAGCCGTGGTGAGTCCACTGAAGCTTTCTTT.

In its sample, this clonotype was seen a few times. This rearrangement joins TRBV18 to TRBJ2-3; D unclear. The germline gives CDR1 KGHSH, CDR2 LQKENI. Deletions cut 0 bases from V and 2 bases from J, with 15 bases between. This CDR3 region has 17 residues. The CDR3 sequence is CASSPPFGQLPTDTQYF. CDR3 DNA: TGTGCCAGCTCACCACCCTTTGGGCAGCTCCCCACAGATACGCAGTATTTT.

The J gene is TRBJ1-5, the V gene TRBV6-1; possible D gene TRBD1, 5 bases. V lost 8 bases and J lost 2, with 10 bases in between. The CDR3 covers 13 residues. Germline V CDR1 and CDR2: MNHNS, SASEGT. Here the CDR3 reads CASGDQGNQPQHF. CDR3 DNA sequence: TGTGCCAGCGGGGACCAGGGCAATCAGCCCCAGCATTTT.

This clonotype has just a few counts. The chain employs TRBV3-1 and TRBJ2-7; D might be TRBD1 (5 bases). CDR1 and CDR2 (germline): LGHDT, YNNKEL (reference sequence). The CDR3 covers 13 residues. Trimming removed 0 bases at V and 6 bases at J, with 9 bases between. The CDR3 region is CASSQDHQGEQYF. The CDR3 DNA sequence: TGTGCCAGCAGCCAAGACCACCAGGGCGAGCAGTACTTC.

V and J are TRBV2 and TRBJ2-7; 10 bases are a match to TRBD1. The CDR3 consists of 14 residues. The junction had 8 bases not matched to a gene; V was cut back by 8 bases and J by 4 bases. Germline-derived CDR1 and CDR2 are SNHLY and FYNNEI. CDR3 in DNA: TGTGCCAGCCTTCTTGGGACAGGGGAGTACGAGCAGTACTTC. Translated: CASLLGTGEYEQYF.

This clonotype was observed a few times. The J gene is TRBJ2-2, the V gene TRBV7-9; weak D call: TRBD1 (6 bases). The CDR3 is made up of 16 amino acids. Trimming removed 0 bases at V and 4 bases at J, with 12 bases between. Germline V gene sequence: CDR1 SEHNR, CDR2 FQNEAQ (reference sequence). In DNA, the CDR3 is TGTGCCAGCAGCTTAGCCGTAGGGGGTCTCACCGGGGAGCTGTTTTTT. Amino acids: CASSLAVGGLTGELFF.